This T cell receptor (beta chain) was captured by sequencing in a study of T cell changes during pregnancy in multiple sclerosis. CDR1 SGHRS and CDR2 YFSETQ come from the germline V gene. This CDR3 spans 17 amino acids. Deletions cut 4 bases from V and 0 bases from J, with 17 bases between. Assay used: immunoSEQ multiplex PCR; TCRdb lists only in-frame clones, some missing. The sample lists some 93,000 clones; about nine tenths were seen once. The V and J genes are TRBV5-1 and TRBJ2-1, with D perhaps TRBD1 (7 bases). The sequence was obtained from a female donor in good health, enrolled as a control in a pregnancy study. This sample comprised peripheral blood, obtained after pregnancy. The DNA of the CDR3 is TGCGCCAGCAGCGTCCGAGGAGGGGGCAGCTCCTACAATGAGCAGTTCTTC. It translates to CASSVRGGGSSYNEQFF.